This entry lists 24 T cell receptor beta chains sequenced from one sample in a study of beta chain features in type 1 diabetes. The whole isolated RNA underwent reverse transcription, so sequencing captured expressed TCRB transcripts. Using immunoSEQ multiplex PCR, the repertoire was profiled, and TCRdb retains in-frame clones only, with some absent. The sample yields hundreds of thousands of clones, around a sixth seen once. Material for sequencing was naive CD4+ T cells from blood. These receptors were collected from a woman aged 18-35 years in good health.

V usage is TRBV4-3 and J usage is TRBJ2-7; no firm D call. Trimming left V 0 bases short and J 3 bases short, with 12 bases between. Germline assignment: CDR1 LGHNA and CDR2 YSLEER. The CDR3 has 15 residues. The CDR3 DNA follows: TGCGCCAGCAGCCAAGATTTTGGGGAAGGCTACGAGCAGTACTTC. It codes for CASSQDFGEGYEQYF.

This clone showed up just a few times. CDR3 residues: CASSLDRGQQETQYF. CDR3 in DNA: TGTGCCAGCAGCCTCGACAGGGGGCAGCAAGAGACCCAGTACTTC. V and J are TRBV5-4 and TRBJ2-5; TRBD1 matches 10 bases. V was pared by 4 bases and J by 2 bases, with 5 bases of the junction left unmatched. The CDR3 covers 15 residues. The germline CDR1 and CDR2 sequences are SGHNT and YYREEE (reference sequence).

The chain carries TRBV2 and TRBJ1-3; no definite D call. There are 16 residues in the CDR3. From germline, CDR1 is SNHLY and CDR2 FYNNEI. V was shortened by 6 bases and J by 4 bases, with 19 bases between the two germline ends. In nucleotides, the CDR3 is TGTGCCAGCAGCCAGGCGGGAGGGATGGCCGGAAACACCATATATTTT. As protein: CASSQAGGMAGNTIYF. Full variable domain (remainder filled in from reference TRBV2 and TRBJ1-3): EPEVTQTPSHQVTQMGQEVILRCVPISNHLYFYWYRQILGQKVEFLVSFYNNEISEKSEIFDDQFSVERPDGSNFTLKIRSTKLEDSAMYFCASSQAGGMAGNTIYFGEGSWLTVV.

The J gene is TRBJ2-3, the V gene TRBV27; the match to TRBD2 covers 7 bases. The CDR3 is 14 amino acids. CDR1 and CDR2 (germline): MNHEY, SMNVEV (reference sequence). V was clipped by 7 bases and J by 2 bases; unmatched bases: 6. The CDR3 coding sequence is TGTGCCAGCATGACCGCGGGAGTCACAGATACGCAGTATTTT. Translating gives CASMTAGVTDTQYF.

V and J are TRBV5-1 and TRBJ2-3; D remains ambiguous. The CDR3 runs 15 residues. Germline loops: CDR1 SGHRS, CDR2 YFSETQ. Trimming removed 1 base at V and 2 bases at J, with 11 bases between. The CDR3 DNA reads TGCGCCAGCAGCTTGAGTAGCCCTATCACAGATACGCAGTATTTT. Amino acid sequence: CASSLSSPITDTQYF.

The chain is built from TRBV11-2 and TRBJ1-2; 7 nucleotides align to TRBD1. The CDR3 is 16 residues long. The ends lost 5 bases at V and 6 bases at J; junction bases unmatched: 15. CDR1 is SGHAT and CDR2 is FQNNGV in the germline V gene. The chain's CDR3 is CASSQLAGTAGDGYTF. Written as DNA, the CDR3 is TGTGCCAGCAGCCAACTCGCCGGGACAGCTGGGGATGGCTACACCTTC.

This clone was detected only a few times. This sequence joins TRBV7-2 and TRBJ2-3, with D hard to call. V dropped 3 bases and J dropped 7 bases, with 14 bases sitting between them. The CDR3 is 14 amino acids. Germline V lookup: CDR1 SGHTA, CDR2 FQGNSA. CDR3 protein: CASSLASLLNTQYF. CDR3 DNA sequence: TGTGCCAGCAGCTTGGCTTCCCTACTCAATACGCAGTATTTT.

This clone was detected once. The chain has TRBV10-2 and TRBJ2-1; D may be TRBD2 (6 bases). The CDR3 runs 16 residues. Germline lookup yields CDR1 WSHSY and CDR2 SAAADI. V lost 6 bases and J 1 base, leaving 16 bases between the germline ends. CDR3 amino acids: CASSQRIAVSYNEQFF. As DNA, the CDR3 is TGCGCCAGCAGCCAGAGAATAGCGGTGTCCTACAATGAGCAGTTCTTC.

This clone was observed a handful of times. The chain has TRBV28 and TRBJ2-7; D unclear. Deletions cut 7 bases from V and 0 bases from J, with 13 bases between. The CDR3 length is 14 residues. CDR1 is MDHEN and CDR2 is SYDVKM in the germline V gene. In DNA, the CDR3 is TGTGCCAGCACCCTCAGTAGGGACTCCTACGAGCAGTACTTC. It is translated as CASTLSRDSYEQYF.

This chain joins TRBV25-1 and TRBJ2-3, with 16 bases that match TRBD2. V trimming: 2 bases; J trimming: 4 bases; junction bases outside the gene matches: 6. Germline CDR1 is MGHDK and CDR2 is SYGVNS. This CDR3 has 18 amino acids. The CDR3 DNA follows: TGTGCCAGCAGTGAAGGGACTAGCGGGAGGGCGTGGTCAGATACGCAGTATTTT. It specifies CASSEGTSGRAWSDTQYF.

V usage is TRBV6-5 and J usage is TRBJ2-3; 7 bases fit TRBD2. Germline V gives CDR1 MNHEY, CDR2 SVGAGI. The CDR3 has 15 amino acids. The J segment lost 6 bases and the V segment lost 2 bases, leaving 8 bases of the junction unmatched. CDR3 nucleotide sequence: TGTGCCAGCAGTTACGTGGCGGGAGTAGCCGATACGCAGTATTTT. Protein: CASSYVAGVADTQYF.

V and J are TRBV6-4 and TRBJ1-2; 10 bases are a match to TRBD1. The CDR3 covers 14 residues. V lost 6 bases and J lost 4; bases outside the gene matches: 5. CDR1 MRHNA and CDR2 SNTAGT come from the germline V gene. The CDR3 here is CASSPDRGGYGYTF. Here the CDR3 DNA reads TGTGCCAGCAGCCCGGACAGGGGGGGCTATGGCTACACCTTC.

The table lists this clone with a few counts. V usage is TRBV11-2 and J usage is TRBJ1-2; D unclear. Germline V CDR1 and CDR2: SGHAT, FQNNGV. V was pared by 0 bases and J by 4 bases, with 9 bases between. The length of the CDR3 is 14 residues. CDR3 in amino acids: CASSLDQWSYGYTF. CDR3 in DNA: TGTGCCAGCAGCTTAGATCAATGGAGCTATGGCTACACCTTC. Full variable domain (missing parts from reference TRBV11-2 and TRBJ1-2): EAGVAQSPRYKIIEKRQSVAFWCNPISGHATLYWYQQILGQGPKLLIQFQNNGVVDDSQLPKDRFSAERLKGVDSTLKIQPAKLEDSAVYLCASSLDQWSYGYTFGSGTRLTVV.

This chain links TRBV11-2 with TRBJ2-1, with 7 bases matching TRBD1. This CDR3 has 18 amino acids. J was trimmed by 0 bases and V by 4 bases; bases with no gene match: 12. Germline V gene lookup returns CDR1 SGHAT and CDR2 FQNNGV. The CDR3 loop reads CASSSGQTLLGSYNEQFF. Here the CDR3 DNA reads TGTGCCAGCAGCTCGGGACAGACCCTGTTGGGCTCCTACAATGAGCAGTTCTTC.

Details on this clone: The sample holds other DNA sequences that translate to the same CDR3. The gene calls are TRBV9 and TRBJ2-2; D remains unclear. The CDR3 consists of 12 residues. The germline V and J ends were trimmed by 2 bases and 5 bases, with 4 bases remaining between them. CDR1 is SGDLS and CDR2 is YYNGEE in the germline V gene. The CDR3: CASSVGTGELFF. CDR3 sequence (DNA): TGTGCCAGCAGCGTGGGAACCGGGGAGCTGTTTTTT. Combining the CDR3 with reference TRBV9 and TRBJ2-2 gives the whole variable domain DSGVTQTPKHLITATGQRVTLRCSPRSGDLSVYWYQQSLDQGLQFLIQYYNGEERAKGNILERFSAQQFPDLHSELNLSSLELGDSALYFCASSVGTGELFFGEGSRLTVL.

The chain employs TRBV21-1 and TRBJ2-1; TRBD2, the table's D call, lacks a check against the DNA. TRBV21-1 is flagged as a pseudogene. CDR3 length: 10 residues. The CDR3 DNA reads TGTGCCATCAGTAACAATGAGCAGTTCTTC. Protein: CAISNNEQFF.

The chain links TRBV29-1 to TRBJ2-5; TRBD1 matches 10 bases. The DNA matches TRBJ2-7 better at its end, which makes the J call doubtful. Germline V lookup: CDR1 SQVTM, CDR2 ANQGSEA. This CDR3 region has 14 residues. Here the CDR3 DNA reads TGCAGCGTTACGGGACAGGGGACGGTCTACGAGCAGTACTTC. This gives the protein CSVTGQGTVYEQYF.

This clone has a handful of counts. The CDR3 DNA follows: TGTGCCAGCAGCTTAGGTGGTCCCTCCTACAATGAGCAGTTCTTC. Amino acids: CASSLGGPSYNEQFF. This rearrangement joins TRBV13 to TRBJ2-1; the D is unclear. V shed 0 bases and J shed 0 bases, with 6 bases lying between them. This CDR3 is 15 amino acids long. CDR1 and CDR2 from the germline V gene are PRHDT and FYEKMQ (reference sequence).

The chain links TRBV19 to TRBJ2-1; 12 nucleotides line up with TRBD1. The CDR3 length is 16 residues. V shed 5 bases and J 7 bases; nucleotides not matched to a gene: 9. Germline assignment: CDR1 LNHDA and CDR2 SQIVND (reference sequence). The CDR3: CASSLSRDRGRNEQFF. The CDR3 DNA is TGTGCCAGTAGTCTGTCCCGGGACAGGGGGCGAAATGAGCAGTTCTTC.

The gene calls are TRBV7-9 and TRBJ1-2; 9 nucleotides agree with TRBD1. The CDR3 runs to 13 residues. V shed 5 bases, J shed 5 bases, and the junction held 3 bases outside the gene matches. The germline V gene encodes CDR1 SEHNR and CDR2 FQNEAQ (reference sequence). The CDR3 spells CASSRTGEYGYTF. The CDR3 DNA reads TGTGCCAGCAGCCGGACAGGGGAGTATGGCTACACCTTC.

The chain couples TRBV4-1 to TRBJ2-1, with D maybe TRBD1 (5 bases). Deletions cut 7 bases from V and 8 bases from J, with 21 bases between. The CDR3 runs 15 residues. The germline gives CDR1 MGHRA, CDR2 YSYEKL. The CDR3 coding sequence is TGCGCCAGCACCCCGCCGTTTGGGGCGTCCGATGAGCAGTTCTTC. It yields the protein CASTPPFGASDEQFF.

This clone was found a few times. The gene calls are TRBV28 and TRBJ2-1, with TRBD1 matching over 7 bases. V lost 5 bases to trimming and J lost 1 base; unmatched junction nucleotides: 5. Per germline, CDR1 MDHEN and CDR2 SYDVKM. There are 15 residues in the CDR3. The CDR3 region is CASSAGQVSYNEQFF. The CDR3 DNA sequence: TGTGCCAGCAGTGCCGGACAGGTTTCCTACAATGAGCAGTTCTTC.

This clone was observed a few times. This chain joins TRBV6-1 and TRBJ1-1, with D maybe TRBD1 (6 bases). Trimming shortened V by 7 bases and J by 4 bases, and 16 bases separated the two germline ends. The CDR3 length is 14 residues. CDR1 is MNHNS and CDR2 is SASEGT in the germline V gene. This CDR3 reads CASTLEGGFTEAFF. In DNA, the CDR3 is TGTGCCAGCACCCTAGAGGGGGGGTTCACTGAAGCTTTCTTT.

The chain has TRBV19 and TRBJ1-4; the D gene is possibly TRBD1 (6 bases). This CDR3 contains 12 residues. From germline, CDR1 is LNHDA and CDR2 SQIVND (reference sequence). The V gene lost 9 bases and the J gene lost 7 bases, with 12 bases spanning the gap. CDR3 region: CASGQTFEKLFF. The CDR3 nucleotides are TGTGCCAGCGGACAGACTTTTGAAAAACTGTTTTTT.